This is a list of T cell receptor beta chains from one sample in a study of identical twins. MiXCR, run by TCRdb on the 5' RACE reads, gives a single entry per CDR3 protein. The table lists about 200,000 distinct CDR3 sequences, around 6.5% of them singletons. Another study also made use of these data, one on T cells expressing NK-cell markers.

The sample comprised CD8+ T cells sorted from blood. Every receptor here comes from a woman aged 18-29 years in good health. CDR3s include the opening cysteine and the closing phenylalanine or tryptophan. A D gene is named only where the DNA matches it firmly. Size is stated for part of the rows, as once, few or many counts, or as a class when the clone is expanded.

d_gene,abundance,j_gene,v_gene,CDR3aa,CDR3nt
TRBD1,few,TRBJ2-5,TRBV7-9,CASSLARTGEETQYF,TGTGCCAGCAGCTTAGCACGGACAGGGGAAGAGACCCAGTACTTC
-,few,TRBJ1-5,TRBV19,CASSVYPASNQPQHF,TGTGCCAGTAGTGTCTACCCAGCCTCCAATCAGCCCCAGCATTTT
-,many,TRBJ1-1,TRBV5-1,CASSFGGARKGTEAFF,TGCGCCAGCAGCTTCGGGGGGGCGCGGAAAGGCACTGAAGCTTTCTTT
TRBD2,many,TRBJ2-7,TRBV4-2,CASSQDPPSGRRNEQYF,TGTGCCAGCAGCCAAGATCCTCCTAGCGGGAGAAGGAACGAGCAGTACTTC
-,many,TRBJ2-7,TRBV7-6,CASSIGTGYEQYF,TGTGCCAGCAGCATAGGAACAGGGTACGAGCAGTACTTC
-,many,TRBJ2-3,TRBV12-3/TRBV12-4,CASSPFVGAHGTQYF,TGTGCCAGCAGTCCTTTCGTGGGAGCCCATGGGACGCAGTATTTT
-,-,TRBJ2-7,TRBV21-1,CASSKALWTSYEQYF,TGTGCCAGCAGCAAAGCGCTGTGGACTAGCTACGAGCAGTACTTC
-,few,TRBJ1-1,TRBV6-6,CASGDGVAEAFF,TGTGCCAGCGGCGACGGGGTCGCTGAAGCTTTCTTT
TRBD2,few,TRBJ2-3,TRBV2,CASSEARGVANTQYF,TGTGCCAGCAGTGAAGCGCGGGGGGTGGCGAATACGCAGTATTTT
-,-,TRBJ2-3,TRBV7-9,CASSLGPVPPDTQYF,TGTGCCAGCAGCTTAGGTCCGGTACCCCCAGATACGCAGTATTTT
TRBD1,-,TRBJ2-1,TRBV7-7,CASSLVGDRGGDEQFF,TGTGCTAGCAGCTTAGTTGGGGACAGGGGGGGCGATGAGCAGTTCTTC
-,few,TRBJ2-5,TRBV20-1,CSASWQEETQYF,TGCAGTGCTAGCTGGCAGGAAGAGACCCAGTACTTC
-,many,TRBJ2-1,TRBV12-3/TRBV12-4,CATSTTTYNEQFF,TGTGCCACCTCGACTACAACCTACAATGAGCAGTTCTTC
TRBD2,many,TRBJ2-1,TRBV20-1,CSTTSGRSGNEQFF,TGCAGTACGACTAGCGGGAGAAGCGGGAATGAGCAGTTCTTC
-,many,TRBJ1-5,TRBV12-3/TRBV12-4,CASSFFTDLNQPQHF,TGTGCCAGCAGTTTTTTCACGGATCTGAATCAGCCCCAGCATTTT
-,many,TRBJ1-2,TRBV7-9,CASSVQDPFYGYTF,TGTGCCAGCAGCGTGCAGGATCCCTTCTATGGCTACACCTTC
-,few,TRBJ2-4,TRBV4-2,CASRQRVAKNIQYF,TGTGCCAGCAGGCAGAGGGTAGCCAAAAACATTCAGTACTTC
TRBD2,-,TRBJ2-1,TRBV5-6,CASSYYSGGPYNEQFF,TGTGCCAGCAGCTACTATAGCGGGGGACCCTACAATGAGCAGTTCTTC
-,few,TRBJ1-5,TRBV6-1,CASSEWEQANQPQHF,TGTGCCAGCAGTGAATGGGAACAGGCAAATCAGCCCCAGCATTTT
TRBD2,-,TRBJ2-7,TRBV5-5,CARGLGTTSEQYF,TGTGCCAGGGGCTTGGGGACTACCTCCGAGCAGTACTTC
TRBD2,many,TRBJ2-7,TRBV29-1,CSVAGSPPSMGEQYF,TGCAGCGTAGCGGGATCTCCCCCCTCTATGGGGGAGCAGTACTTC
TRBD1,-,TRBJ1-5,TRBV13,CASSLRTGGRNQPQHF,TGTGCCAGCAGCCTACGGACAGGGGGCCGCAATCAGCCCCAGCATTTT
-,many,TRBJ2-1,TRBV6-5,CASSSDSPYNEQFF,TGTGCCAGCAGTTCGGACTCACCCTACAATGAGCAGTTCTTC
TRBD1,-,TRBJ2-1,TRBV4-3,CASSGDRDSSSYNEQFF,TGCGCCAGCAGTGGGGACAGGGACTCTAGCTCCTACAATGAGCAGTTCTTC
TRBD2,many,TRBJ2-3,TRBV11-3,CASSPPGLADTQYF,TGTGCCAGCAGCCCACCGGGACTAGCAGATACGCAGTATTTT
-,few,TRBJ1-1,TRBV27,CASSFGRMNTEAFF,TGTGCCAGCAGTTTTGGGCGTATGAACACTGAAGCTTTCTTT
-,many,TRBJ2-1,TRBV20-1,CSARLGEFF,TGCAGTGCTAGATTGGGGGAGTTCTTC
-,many,TRBJ2-7,TRBV20-1,CSARRVAAIYEQYF,TGCAGTGCTAGAAGGGTAGCAGCGATTTACGAGCAGTACTTC
TRBD1,-,TRBJ2-7,TRBV19,CASSIGQGAYEQYF,TGTGCCAGTAGTATTGGGCAGGGGGCCTACGAGCAGTACTTC
-,-,TRBJ2-4,TRBV21-1,CASSIRQVIAKNIQYF,TGTGCCAGCAGCATTCGACAGGTGATAGCCAAAAACATTCAGTACTTC
TRBD2,-,TRBJ2-7,TRBV3-1,CASSQGTSGRPYEQYF,TGTGCCAGCAGCCAAGGGACTAGCGGAAGACCCTACGAGCAGTACTTC
-,few,TRBJ2-6,TRBV27,CASSPLAGANVLTF,TGTGCCAGCTCCCCTCTCGCTGGGGCCAACGTCCTGACTTTC
-,-,TRBJ2-5,TRBV23-1,CASSQSLGKETQYF,TGCGCCAGCAGTCAATCGTTAGGGAAAGAGACCCAGTACTTC